This T cell receptor (beta chain) is drawn from a study of blood T cell repertoires in COVID-19. Overall study: Nucleic acid was either cDNA or gDNA, and it came from T cells, B-cell-depleted T cells, or PBMCs.

In the source study's methods: How many nucleated cells were present was estimated from reference gene primer amplification. The assay was immunoSEQ multiplex PCR, and TCRdb's table has in-frame clones only and misses some. D and trimming come from the DNA, and the V and J calls and clone size come from that table. The sample shows over 200,000 clones, around 88% of them seen only once. V trimming: 4 bases; J trimming: 2 bases; junction bases outside the gene matches: 14. The CDR3 runs to 17 residues. CDR1 GTSNPN and CDR2 SVGIG come from the germline V gene (reference sequence). This sequence originates from a man older than 75 with acute or convalescent COVID-19. What was sequenced was peripheral blood. V usage is TRBV30 and J usage is TRBJ2-7, with 10 bases that match TRBD2. CDR3 region: CAWTPGLAGDKPYEQYF. In DNA, the CDR3 is TGTGCCTGGACCCCAGGGCTAGCGGGGGACAAACCCTACGAGCAGTACTTC.